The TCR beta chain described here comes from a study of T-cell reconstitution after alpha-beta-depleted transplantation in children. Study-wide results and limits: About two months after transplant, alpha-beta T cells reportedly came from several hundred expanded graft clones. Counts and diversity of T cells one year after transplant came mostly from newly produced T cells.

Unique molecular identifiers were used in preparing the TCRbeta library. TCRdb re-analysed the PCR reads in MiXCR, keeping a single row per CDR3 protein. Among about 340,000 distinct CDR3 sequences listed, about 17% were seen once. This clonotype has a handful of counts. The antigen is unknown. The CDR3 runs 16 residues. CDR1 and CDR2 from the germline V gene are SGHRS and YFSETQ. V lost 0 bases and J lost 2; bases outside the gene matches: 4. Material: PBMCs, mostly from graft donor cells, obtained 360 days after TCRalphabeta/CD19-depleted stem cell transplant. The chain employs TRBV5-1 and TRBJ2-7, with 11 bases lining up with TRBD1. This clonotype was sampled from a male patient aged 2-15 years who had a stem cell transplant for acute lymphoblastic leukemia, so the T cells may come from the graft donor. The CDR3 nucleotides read TGCGCCAGCAGCTTGGCCTGGGACAGGGGGACCTACGAGCAGTACTTC. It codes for CASSLAWDRGTYEQYF.